The T cell receptor (beta chain) described here comes from a study of cytomegalovirus exposure and HLA in healthy donors. Broader study findings: An analysis was carried out later, and it reportedly showed fewer N-insertions in an Asian-associated ancestry cluster than the roughly 670-donor mean.

Germline values: CDR1 MNHEY, CDR2 SMNVEV (reference sequence). V was trimmed by 8 bases and J by 11 bases, leaving 10 bases between them. The CDR3 runs to 11 residues. Primers: 60 Vbeta forward and 13 Jbeta reverse. Repertoires were generated with immunoSEQ multiplex PCR, while TCRdb's copy carries only in-frame clones and drops some. The data show about 82,000 clones, more than 60% seen once. In the case of this clone: Antigen: not known.

The sample was PBMCs. The rearrangement links TRBV27 to TRBJ1-6; no clear D gene. The TCR was taken from a male donor in good health and CMV-seropositive. CDR3 sequence (DNA): TGTGCCAGCCCCCTTGCGGCACCCCTCCACTTT. Protein sequence: CASPLAAPLHF.